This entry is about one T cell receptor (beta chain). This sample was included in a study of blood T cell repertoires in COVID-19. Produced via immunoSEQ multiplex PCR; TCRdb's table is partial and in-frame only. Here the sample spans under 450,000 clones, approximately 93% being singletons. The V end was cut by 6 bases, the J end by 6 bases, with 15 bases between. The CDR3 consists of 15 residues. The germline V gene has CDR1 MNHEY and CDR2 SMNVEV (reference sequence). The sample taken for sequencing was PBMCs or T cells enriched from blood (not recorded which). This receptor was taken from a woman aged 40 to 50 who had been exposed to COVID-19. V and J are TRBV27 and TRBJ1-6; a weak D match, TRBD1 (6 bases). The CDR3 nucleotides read TGTGCCAGCAGCCCCATCACAGGGAGTAATTCACCCCTCCACTTT. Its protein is CASSPITGSNSPLHF.